Listed below are T cell receptor beta chains from one sample, sequenced in a study of blood T cell repertoires in COVID-19. The data were produced by immunoSEQ multiplex PCR, yet TCRdb's version contains in-frame clones alone and is incomplete. The sample holds more than 200,000 clones, roughly nine tenths seen once. The sequencing input was peripheral blood. The receptors shown here come from a woman between 50 and 59 years old with acute or convalescent COVID-19. Both conserved end residues are part of each CDR3. Clone sizes are given selectively: once, few, many, or a class where the clone is expanded.

>TRBV6-5|TRBJ2-2|.
CASSGTRAGELFF
>TRBV12-2|TRBJ1-1|.
CASRLRLSEAFF
>TRBV7-8|TRBJ1-1|.
CASSPRQNTEAFF
>TRBV29-1|TRBJ2-7|.
CSVGVSRHLYEQYF
>TRBV7-2|TRBJ2-1|.
CASSSPNSDEQFF
>TRBV27|TRBJ2-4|.
CASSLQGNNIQYF
>TRBV3-1/TRBV3-2|TRBJ1-4|.
CASSYGTGTAEKLFF
>TRBV6-5|TRBJ1-1|.
CASSYDRAYTEAFF
>TRBV5-1|TRBJ2-7|.
CASSPGQGFDEQYF
>TRBV3-1/TRBV3-2|TRBJ2-2|.
CASRNSGGARTGELFF
>TRBV4-1|TRBJ1-1|.
CASSQPHRGFTEAFF
>TRBV10-2|TRBJ2-5|.
CASSETGQETQYF
>TRBV25-1|TRBJ2-7|.
CTQGAREQYF
>TRBV13|TRBJ1-3|many
CASSPRETGNTIYF
>TRBV2|TRBJ1-1|.
CASRDRGNTEAFF
>TRBV3-1/TRBV3-2|TRBJ2-7|.
CASSQGLAGGRYEQYF
>TRBV4-2|TRBJ2-2|.
CASSQGRGAGTGELFF
>TRBV5-1|TRBJ2-3|.
CASSPGTSRQDTQYF
>TRBV9|TRBJ1-4|few
CASSFGTGGGRTNEKLFF
>TRBV6-5|TRBJ2-7|.
CASSTPREQYF
>TRBV24-1|TRBJ2-3|.
CATSDPTGGSLVYTQYF
>TRBV27|TRBJ2-2|few
CASSLYSGRLPGTGELFF
>TRBV7-2|TRBJ1-6|few
CASSFARNNNSPLHF
>TRBV3-1/TRBV3-2|TRBJ2-1|.
CASSQGPWSGGRSSYNEQFF
>TRBV6-5|TRBJ2-4|.
CASIPDRVIIQYF
>TRBV9|TRBJ2-3|.
CASSSLGLAGGDTQYF
>TRBV19|TRBJ1-5|.
CASSTGGRSYQPQHF
>TRBV11-3|TRBJ1-1|.
CASSTWTGLSTEAFF
>TRBV5-1|TRBJ2-2|.
CASSSLAGDTGELFF
>TRBV7-8|TRBJ2-1|.
CASSSGTSFREQFF
>TRBV6-2/TRBV6-3|TRBJ2-3|.
CASSLTGEGTDTQYF
>TRBV18|TRBJ1-1|once
CASSPGENTEAFF
>TRBV6-6|TRBJ2-5|.
CASSMGPQETQYF
>TRBV6-4|TRBJ2-1|.
CAKRYRGPIYNEQFF
>TRBV2|TRBJ2-7|.
CARQGGPGEQYF
>TRBV18|TRBJ1-2|.
CASSPPGEGGYTF
>TRBV9|TRBJ1-1|.
CASSPRDRGTEAFF
>TRBV10-2|TRBJ1-6|few
CASSDLYSPLHF
>TRBV7-2|TRBJ2-5|.
CASSRGLAGASETQYF
>TRBV6-4|TRBJ2-3|.
CASSDGSAGRDTQYF
>TRBV4-2|TRBJ1-2|.
CASSQDTGNYGYTF
>TRBV7-9|TRBJ1-4|.
CASSLGQGRTPNEKLFF
>TRBV29-1|TRBJ2-7|.
CSVEQRQDSGIRSEQYF
>TRBV28|TRBJ2-7|once
CASSLSPYEQYF
>TRBV5-1|TRBJ2-1|.
CASSLFSSYNEQFF
>TRBV5-4|TRBJ2-2|.
CASSLATGGALTGELFF
>TRBV6-2/TRBV6-3|TRBJ2-4|.
CASSWVPGDSVAKNIQYF
>TRBV6-5|TRBJ1-4|.
CASSRETGTNEKLFF
>TRBV11-2|TRBJ2-4|.
CASRSLRVENIQYF
>TRBV27|TRBJ2-7|.
CASSLGDFPYEQYF
>TRBV6-5|TRBJ1-2|.
CASSYRGQGGFDGYTF
>TRBV7-2|TRBJ1-2|.
CASSLVANYGYTF
>TRBV7-9|TRBJ1-5|.
CASSRGQGPQPQHF
>TRBV10-3|TRBJ2-7|.
CAISAGDRGSREQYF
>TRBV19|TRBJ1-5|.
CASSTTGYHQPQHF
>TRBV4-1|TRBJ1-5|.
CASSQDGGGNQPQHF
>TRBV18|TRBJ1-1|.
CASSPIQDTEAFF
>TRBV6-5|TRBJ2-2|.
CASSYRGQRELFF
>TRBV19|TRBJ1-1|.
CASRAFADTEAFF